Listed here are 29 T cell receptor beta chains from one sample, sequenced in a study of blood T cells in healthy people across ages. Next came a second PCR, run for about 6 to 11 cycles, which used a sample-barcoded 5' primer along with a J-beta primer mix. TCRdb recomputed calls from the 5' RACE reads with MiXCR, one row per CDR3 protein. The data hold roughly 800,000 distinct CDR3 sequences, with 55% to 70% observed a single time. Sequenced: blood. These TCRs come from a man aged 30 to 39 in good health.

This clonotype was counted a few times. V is TRBV10-3 and J is TRBJ2-5; a weak D match, TRBD1 (6 bases). The germline CDR1 and CDR2 sequences are ENHRY and SYGVKD. The CDR3 extends over 14 amino acids. Trimming stripped 6 bases from V and 4 bases from J, with 15 bases between. CDR3 in DNA: TGTGCCATCAGCCCACAGGGAAGGGGAGAGACCCAGTACTTC. This encodes CAISPQGRGETQYF.

This chain joins TRBV6-5 and TRBJ2-7, with 8 bases lining up with TRBD1. Germline-derived CDR1 and CDR2 are MNHEY and SVGAGI. The CDR3 totals 15 residues. Losses at the gene ends were 4 bases for V and 0 bases for J; bases not matched to a gene: 5. Here the CDR3 DNA reads TGTGCCAGCAGTTCCCGGGACAGGAGCTCCTACGAGCAGTACTTC. It codes for CASSSRDRSSYEQYF.

This clonotype has ten or more counts. This chain uses TRBV20-1 with TRBJ1-2, with D perhaps TRBD1 (5 bases). V was trimmed by 2 bases and J by 2 bases, leaving 6 bases between them. The CDR3 has 12 residues. Germline loops: CDR1 DFQATT, CDR2 SNEGSKA (reference sequence). CDR3 in amino acids: CSARRGNYGYTF. For the CDR3, the DNA is TGCAGTGCTAGACGGGGGAACTATGGCTACACCTTC.

This chain joins TRBV4-1 and TRBJ1-2; D possibly corresponds to TRBD1 (6 bases). This CDR3 contains 14 residues. Germline V gene sequence: CDR1 MGHRA, CDR2 YSYEKL. Trimming removed 0 bases at V and 8 bases at J, with 13 bases between. This chain's CDR3 is CASSQDLTGHGYTF. The DNA for the CDR3 is TGCGCCAGCAGCCAAGATCTAACAGGGCACGGCTACACCTTC.

The chain uses TRBV4-1 and TRBJ2-7, with a weak D call TRBD2 (5 bases). The germline CDR1 and CDR2 sequences are MGHRA and YSYEKL. The CDR3 extends over 14 amino acids. The V end was cut by 3 bases, the J end by 7 bases, with 16 bases between. The DNA for the CDR3 is TGCGCCAGCAGCCAGATTCGAGGGCCAGAAGAGCAGTACTTC. Translated, it gives CASSQIRGPEEQYF.

The chain carries TRBV6-5 and TRBJ2-1; D is uncertain. The V and J ends lost 2 bases and 5 bases respectively, with 13 bases between them. The V gene's germline CDR1 is MNHEY and CDR2 SVGAGI. The CDR3 loop spans 15 amino acids. This chain's CDR3 is CASSYGLQLDNEQFF. As DNA, the CDR3 is TGTGCCAGCAGTTACGGTCTCCAGCTTGACAATGAGCAGTTCTTC.

The sample holds one count of this clonotype. The chain recombines TRBV11-2 with TRBJ2-1; 14 bases map to TRBD2. V trimming: 1 base; J trimming: 7 bases; junction bases outside the gene matches: 9. Per the germline V gene, CDR1 is SGHAT and CDR2 is FQNNGV. The CDR3 extends over 18 amino acids. CDR3 loop: CASSLVRLAGGPRNEQFF. The CDR3 DNA reads as TGTGCCAGCAGCTTAGTCAGACTAGCGGGGGGGCCTCGAAATGAGCAGTTCTTC. Variable domain in full (rest from reference TRBV11-2 and TRBJ2-1): EAGVAQSPRYKIIEKRQSVAFWCNPISGHATLYWYQQILGQGPKLLIQFQNNGVVDDSQLPKDRFSAERLKGVDSTLKIQPAKLEDSAVYLCASSLVRLAGGPRNEQFFGPGTRLTVL.

V usage is TRBV27 and J usage is TRBJ2-3; 9 positions match TRBD2. Trimming removed 6 bases from V and 3 bases from J; junction bases left unmatched: 7. The CDR3 has 15 amino acids. Germline CDR1 reads MNHEY; CDR2 reads SMNVEV (reference sequence). DNA of the CDR3: TGTGCCAGCAGCATAACGGGACTAGCTACAGATACGCAGTATTTT. Amino acids: CASSITGLATDTQYF.

The chain uses TRBV5-1 and TRBJ1-2; TRBD1 matches 8 bases. Germline lookup yields CDR1 SGHRS and CDR2 YFSETQ. J gave up 4 bases and V 3 bases, and 5 bases lay outside the gene matches. CDR3 length: 14 residues. In DNA, the CDR3 is TGCGCCAGCAGCTCGCGGGACAGGAGCTATGGCTACACCTTC. This sequence encodes CASSSRDRSYGYTF.

V is TRBV12-3 or TRBV12-4 and J is TRBJ1-3; the D is unclear. There are 15 residues in the CDR3. Between the trimmed V and J ends, which lost 5 bases and 0 bases, there was a span of 11 bases. CDR3 protein: CASSQTLYSGNTIYF. DNA for the CDR3: TGTGCCAGCAGTCAAACCCTCTACTCTGGAAACACCATATATTTT.

This clonotype was found once. The chain uses TRBV20-1 and TRBJ2-1, with TRBD1 matching 9 bases. The CDR3 runs 13 residues. Germline CDR1 and CDR2: DFQATT and SNEGSKA (reference sequence). The ends lost 7 bases at V and 10 bases at J; junction bases unmatched: 11. Here the CDR3 reads CSETGTGSKEQFF. CDR3 in DNA: TGCAGTGAAACCGGGACAGGGTCCAAGGAGCAGTTCTTC.

The V gene is TRBV10-3, the J gene TRBJ2-7; D is undetermined. Looked up from germline, CDR1 is ENHRY and CDR2 is SYGVKD. The CDR3 has 15 amino acids. Trimming pared 0 bases from V and 3 bases from J, leaving 12 bases between. The CDR3, as DNA: TGTGCCATCAGTGAGTCGGCTCTACAGAACTACGAGCAGTACTTC. It is translated as CAISESALQNYEQYF.

This clonotype came up a few times. The J gene is TRBJ2-3, the V gene TRBV7-9, with 7 positions matching TRBD1. Germline V gives CDR1 SEHNR, CDR2 FQNEAQ (reference sequence). V gave up 6 bases and J gave up 2 bases; unmatched junction bases: 2. CDR3 length: 13 amino acids. As DNA, the CDR3 is TGTGCCAGCAGGGGACAGAACACAGATACGCAGTATTTT. Translated, it gives CASRGQNTDTQYF.

The chain combines TRBV5-1 with TRBJ1-6; D is uncertain. Germline CDR1 SGHRS, CDR2 YFSETQ. Trimming left V 0 bases short and J 8 bases short, with 9 bases between. The CDR3 runs 14 residues. CDR3: CASSLVPADSPLHF. CDR3 sequence (DNA): TGCGCCAGCAGCTTGGTACCGGCGGATTCACCCCTCCACTTT.

In the case of this clonotype: This may stem from a read error, because a much larger clone lies one nucleotide away. V is TRBV4-1 and J is TRBJ2-7; D perhaps matches TRBD2 (6 bases). This CDR3 has 18 residues. V lost 1 base, J lost 9 bases, and 28 bases lay in between. Germline assignment: CDR1 MGHRA and CDR2 YSYEKL. The CDR3 region is CASSQAVVGGGPSYRQYF. The CDR3 DNA follows: TGCGCCAGCAGCCAAGCGGTCGTAGGCGGAGGGCCCAGCTATCGGCAGTACTTC.

The V gene is TRBV7-9, the J gene TRBJ2-7; D gene ambiguous. CDR3 size: 12 residues. Germline values: CDR1 SEHNR, CDR2 FQNEAQ (reference sequence). The V gene lost 7 bases and the J gene lost 3 bases, with 10 bases spanning the gap. CDR3 loop: CASIGPRYEQYF. CDR3 coding DNA: TGTGCCAGCATAGGCCCCCGCTACGAGCAGTACTTC.

In its sample, this clonotype was seen a few times. The rearrangement joins TRBV7-2 to TRBJ2-7, with a tentative D call TRBD1 (5 bases). CDR1 SGHTA and CDR2 FQGNSA come from the germline V gene. This CDR3 has 14 residues. V lost 2 bases and J lost 2, with 10 bases in between. The CDR3 protein is CASSLIRGTYEQYF. CDR3 in DNA: TGTGCCAGCAGCTTAATTAGGGGCACCTACGAGCAGTACTTC.

The rearrangement uses TRBV3-1 and TRBJ2-5; 10 nucleotides line up with TRBD2. Germline V gives CDR1 LGHDT, CDR2 YNNKEL (reference sequence). After removal of 0 bases from V and 5 bases from J, the junction contained 15 bases not matched to a gene. This CDR3 spans 19 amino acids. CDR3 in DNA: TGTGCCAGCAGCCAAGATTATTTCGTGGCTAGCGGGAGCGTGGAGACCCAGTACTTC. Translated, it gives CASSQDYFVASGSVETQYF.

Comments on this clonotype: This may stem from a read error, because a much larger clone lies one nucleotide away. V is TRBV24-1 and J is TRBJ2-3, with 13 bases matching TRBD2. With 9 bases clipped from V and 4 bases from J, the junction kept 9 bases outside the gene matches. This CDR3 spans 16 amino acids. Germline loops: CDR1 KGHDR, CDR2 SFDVKD. The CDR3 sequence: CATPHTTSGRADTQYF. CDR3 DNA: TGTGCCACCCCACATACTACTAGCGGGAGGGCAGATACGCAGTATTTT.

The genes are TRBV7-9 and TRBJ1-1, with a tentative D call TRBD1 (6 bases). Trimming shortened V by 5 bases and J by 6 bases, and 22 bases separated the two germline ends. CDR1 and CDR2 from the germline V gene are SEHNR and FQNEAQ (reference sequence). CDR3 length: 16 amino acids. CDR3 sequence: CASSLLATGRQAEAFF. The DNA of the CDR3 is TGTGCCAGCAGCCTTTTAGCTACAGGGAGACAAGCTGAAGCTTTCTTT.

This clonotype turned up a few times. The chain uses TRBV20-1 and TRBJ2-3; D gene uncertain. The CDR3 is made up of 12 amino acids. Germline CDR1 reads DFQATT; CDR2 reads SNEGSKA (reference sequence). V was shortened by 7 bases and J by 3 bases, with 11 bases between the two germline ends. CDR3: CSGAFQTDTQYF. The DNA of the CDR3 is TGCAGTGGGGCCTTCCAAACAGATACGCAGTATTTT.

The V and J genes are TRBV11-2 and TRBJ1-4; no reliable D call. Trimming removed 0 bases from V and 8 bases from J, with 10 bases in between. In germline, CDR1 is SGHAT, CDR2 FQNNGV. CDR3 length: 14 amino acids. The CDR3 sequence is CASSLEPFGEKLFF. In DNA form, the CDR3 reads TGTGCCAGCAGCTTAGAACCCTTCGGGGAAAAACTGTTTTTT.

J is TRBJ2-1 and V is TRBV11-2, with TRBD2 matching 7 bases. Per germline, CDR1 SGHAT and CDR2 FQNNGV. This CDR3 has 14 residues. V was clipped by 1 base and J by 5 bases; unmatched bases: 2. The CDR3 loop reads CASSLGAGHNEQFF. As DNA, the CDR3 is TGTGCCAGCAGCTTAGGAGCGGGGCACAATGAGCAGTTCTTC.

This clonotype was seen a few times. The chain joins TRBV28 to TRBJ2-7; 11 positions agree with TRBD2. The germline CDR1 and CDR2 sequences are MDHEN and SYDVKM. V lost 2 bases to trimming and J lost 3 bases; unmatched junction nucleotides: 3. The CDR3 covers 15 residues. CDR3 in amino acids: CASSLATSGNYEQYF. The CDR3 nucleotides are TGTGCCAGCAGTTTAGCGACTAGCGGGAACTACGAGCAGTACTTC.

This clonotype has only one observation. The junction departs from germline at one end; a sequencing error may be responsible. The chain has TRBV29-1 and TRBJ2-5; 8 nucleotides line up with TRBD2. The CDR3 consists of 14 residues. The germline CDR1 and CDR2 sequences are SQVTM and ANQGSEA. CDR3 residues: CSVELAVIQETRYF. Here the CDR3 DNA reads TGCAGCGTGGAACTAGCGGTAATACAAGAGACCCGGTACTTC.

The chain has TRBV20-1 and TRBJ1-2; TRBD1 matches 12 bases. CDR1 and CDR2 (germline): DFQATT, SNEGSKA (reference sequence). With 5 bases clipped from V and 6 bases from J, the junction kept 7 bases outside the gene matches. The CDR3 is 14 amino acids. The CDR3 here is CSADRDRGLDGYTF. The CDR3 DNA reads TGCAGTGCTGACCGGGACAGGGGGCTAGATGGCTACACCTTC.

The rearrangement links TRBV6-2 or TRBV6-3 to TRBJ1-5, with a possible D match to TRBD1 (6 bases). The germline CDR1 and CDR2 sequences are MNHEY and SVGEGT. The CDR3 consists of 17 residues. V was cut by 6 bases and J by 0 bases, with 18 bases left in between. The CDR3 protein is CASSPVGTLYSNQPQHF. For the CDR3, the DNA is TGTGCCAGCAGCCCCGTCGGGACACTGTATAGCAATCAGCCCCAGCATTTT.

In its sample, this clonotype was seen a few times. This chain uses TRBV28 with TRBJ2-1; the D gene is possibly TRBD2 (5 bases). In germline, CDR1 is MDHEN, CDR2 SYDVKM. The CDR3 is made up of 14 amino acids. The V end lost 4 bases, the J end lost 2 bases, and 9 bases lay between the germline ends. The CDR3 sequence: CASSSRTPYNEQFF. CDR3 nucleotides: TGTGCCAGCAGTTCCCGGACTCCCTACAATGAGCAGTTCTTC.

This clonotype occurred once. The chain couples TRBV5-1 to TRBJ2-1; 7 bases are a match to TRBD2. This CDR3 is 15 amino acids long. The germline CDR1 and CDR2 sequences are SGHRS and YFSETQ. The V segment lost 6 bases and the J segment 0 bases; nucleotides outside the gene matches: 6. This chain's CDR3 is CASTGGSGSYNEQFF. CDR3 DNA sequence: TGCGCCAGCACGGGCGGGAGTGGCTCCTACAATGAGCAGTTCTTC.